One sample yielded the 7 T cell receptor beta chains listed below, sequenced in a study of cytomegalovirus exposure and HLA in healthy donors. The PCR contained 60 Vbeta and 13 Jbeta primers. Assay used: immunoSEQ multiplex PCR; TCRdb lists only in-frame clones, some missing. In all, the sample yields around 130,000 clones. Sequencing was done on a sample of PBMCs. The receptors stem from a woman in her sixties or seventies in good health and CMV-seronegative.

CDR3 sequence: CASSVASSLRRYEQFF. Written as DNA, the CDR3 is TGTGCCAGCAGTGTCGCGTCCTCCTTACGGCGGTATGAGCAGTTCTTC. The J gene is TRBJ2-1, the V gene TRBV28; no clear D gene. V lost 5 bases to trimming and J lost 8 bases, with 22 bases between them. The CDR3 is made up of 16 amino acids. Germline V gives CDR1 MDHEN, CDR2 SYDVKM.

V is TRBV28 and J is TRBJ1-1; possibly TRBD1 for D (6 bases). This CDR3 region has 14 residues. Germline CDR1 MDHEN, CDR2 SYDVKM. The ends were cut back, 5 bases at V and 1 base at J, with 11 bases in the middle. CDR3 nucleotide sequence: TGTGCCAGCAGTACCGGGACACCGAACACTGAAGCTTTCTTT. This codes for CASSTGTPNTEAFF.

This sequence joins TRBV6-5 and TRBJ1-6, with TRBD1 identical over 7 bases. The ends lost 6 bases at V and 10 bases at J; junction bases unmatched: 6. CDR3 length: 13 residues. The V gene's germline CDR1 is MNHEY and CDR2 SVGAGI. CDR3 DNA sequence: TGTGCCAGCAGCCTCAGGGGGTTCTCACCCCTCCACTTT. It yields the protein CASSLRGFSPLHF.

The gene calls are TRBV5-1 and TRBJ2-3, with 7 positions matching TRBD2. The CDR3 covers 15 residues. Unmatched junction bases numbered 4, after V lost 2 bases and J lost 1 base. CDR1 SGHRS and CDR2 YFSETQ come from the germline V gene. The CDR3 DNA sequence: TGCGCCAGCAGCTTCGGCGGGGGAGGCACAGATACGCAGTATTTT. It yields the protein CASSFGGGGTDTQYF. Using reference TRBV5-1 and TRBJ2-3 for the parts outside the CDR3, the full variable domain is KAGVTQTPRYLIKTRGQQVTLSCSPISGHRSVSWYQQTPGQGLQFLFEYFSETQRNKGNFPGRFSGRQFSNSRSEMNVSTLELGDSALYLCASSFGGGGTDTQYFGPGTRLTVL.

The chain couples TRBV14 to TRBJ2-3; D call uncertain. Trimming took off 1 base at V and 2 bases at J, with 4 bases between the two ends. The CDR3 is 13 amino acids. Germline V gene data show CDR1 as SGHDN and CDR2 as FVKESK. Written as DNA, the CDR3 is TGTGCCAGCAGCCAAGGGCTCACAGATACGCAGTATTTT. Protein: CASSQGLTDTQYF.

The chain recombines TRBV2 with TRBJ1-1; 10 bases are a match to TRBD1. This CDR3 contains 15 residues. CDR1 is SNHLY, CDR2 FYNNEI, per germline. After removal of 5 bases from V and 4 bases from J, the junction contained 7 bases not matched to a gene. The CDR3 region is CASSSIGTGVTEAFF. CDR3 coding DNA: TGTGCCAGCAGTTCGATAGGGACAGGGGTCACTGAAGCTTTCTTT. Full variable domain (remainder filled in from reference TRBV2 and TRBJ1-1): EPEVTQTPSHQVTQMGQEVILRCVPISNHLYFYWYRQILGQKVEFLVSFYNNEISEKSEIFDDQFSVERPDGSNFTLKIRSTKLEDSAMYFCASSSIGTGVTEAFFGQGTRLTVV.

This chain connects TRBV5-1 to TRBJ2-1; TRBD2 matches at 11 bases. The CDR3 has 16 residues. Germline V gene lookup returns CDR1 SGHRS and CDR2 YFSETQ. The V gene end was trimmed by 2 bases and the J gene end by 2 bases; junction bases not matched to a gene: 3. The CDR3 nucleotides read TGCGCCAGCAGCTTATTGACTAGCGGGACCTACAATGAGCAGTTCTTC. Its protein is CASSLLTSGTYNEQFF. Complete variable domain (other parts from reference TRBV5-1 and TRBJ2-1): KAGVTQTPRYLIKTRGQQVTLSCSPISGHRSVSWYQQTPGQGLQFLFEYFSETQRNKGNFPGRFSGRQFSNSRSEMNVSTLELGDSALYLCASSLLTSGTYNEQFFGPGTRLTVL.